The T cell receptor beta chain described here comes from a study of human T cells and chemical hapten exposure. Study-level background: While the approximately 22-week study was under way, patients received diphenylcyclopropenone on the scalp every week. Minor volume differences among pooled libraries chiefly drove per-sample TCR yield variation.

Study-wide results and limits: No shift was seen in TCRs above 1 in 1000 frequency with DPC sensitization.

This clonotype was found many times. The target antigen is unknown. Trimming left V 5 bases short and J 3 bases short, with 16 bases between. The CDR3 loop spans 16 amino acids. The germline V gene has CDR1 SGHTA and CDR2 FQGNSA. MiXCR, run by TCRdb on the RACE reads, gives a single entry per CDR3 protein. This table holds about 89,000 distinct CDR3 sequences, 11% found once. As for time point: pre-sensitization, week 0. The sample's treatment: therapeutic diphenylcyclopropenone sensitization with weekly scalp DPC. This TCR was sampled from a woman in her sixties with alopecia areata. Some clones in this sample may be carry-over from other donors' samples. The J gene is TRBJ2-2, the V gene TRBV7-2; D is perhaps TRBD2 (6 bases). This material consisted of whole blood, taken in connection with sensitization to the hapten diphenylcyclopropenone (DPC). CDR3 nucleotides: TGTGCCAGCAGCCTGAACGGTTGGGGGGACACCGGGGAGCTGTTTTTT. Its protein product is CASSLNGWGDTGELFF.